The next 8 T cell receptor beta chains were all read from a single sample in a study of blood T cell repertoires in COVID-19. Clones were read by immunoSEQ multiplex PCR, and TCRdb kept only the in-frame ones, dropping some. The table includes approximately 670,000 clones, 70% to 90% detected once. Sequenced material: peripheral blood. The receptors were sampled from a woman aged 18-30 years with acute or convalescent COVID-19.

This clone was counted once. The genes are TRBV5-6 and TRBJ2-3; 7 nucleotides agree with TRBD1. The germline V gene encodes CDR1 SGHDT and CDR2 YYEEEE. The CDR3 has 13 amino acids. J was trimmed by 5 bases and V by 0 bases; bases with no gene match: 0. Here the CDR3 DNA reads TGTGCCAGCAGCTTGGGGACAGGAGATACGCAGTATTTT. Residues: CASSLGTGDTQYF.

The chain combines TRBV6-6 with TRBJ1-5, with 7 nucleotides matching TRBD1. In germline, CDR1 is MNHNY, CDR2 SVGAGI (reference sequence). Trimming removed 6 bases from V and 4 bases from J; junction bases left unmatched: 9. This CDR3 has 15 residues. The CDR3 sequence is CASSSDRDPNQPQHF. The CDR3 coding sequence is TGTGCCAGCAGCTCCGACAGGGACCCTAATCAGCCCCAGCATTTT.

V gene TRBV5-1 combines with J gene TRBJ2-7; TRBD1 matches at 7 bases. Germline trimming cut 3 bases from V and 1 base from J; bases unmatched to any gene: 4. This CDR3 comprises 14 residues. Germline CDR1 reads SGHRS; CDR2 reads YFSETQ. The CDR3 DNA reads TGCGCCAGCAGCTGGGGGACAGTTTCCTACGAGCAGTACTTC. It is translated as CASSWGTVSYEQYF.

The rearrangement links TRBV27 to TRBJ1-2; TRBD1 is a possible D gene (5 bases). V shed 5 bases and J shed 3 bases, with 16 bases lying between them. Germline lookup yields CDR1 MNHEY and CDR2 SMNVEV (reference sequence). This CDR3 is built from 15 residues. CDR3 in amino acids: CASSPHQGQDYGYTF. In nucleotides, the CDR3 is TGTGCCAGCAGTCCCCACCAAGGACAAGACTATGGCTACACCTTC.

V usage is TRBV7-2 and J usage is TRBJ2-3, with 16 positions matching TRBD2. The germline CDR1 and CDR2 sequences are SGHTA and FQGNSA. Trimming removed 2 bases from V and 12 bases from J; junction bases left unmatched: 5. CDR3 length: 15 amino acids. CDR3 in DNA: TGTGCCAGCAGCTTACACGGGACTAGCGGGGGGGCCCAGTATTTT. It translates to CASSLHGTSGGAQYF.

V usage is TRBV27 and J usage is TRBJ2-1; 11 nucleotides align to TRBD2. J gave up 5 bases and V 3 bases, and 9 bases lay outside the gene matches. CDR1 is MNHEY and CDR2 is SMNVEV in the germline V gene (reference sequence). CDR3 length: 17 amino acids. CDR3 protein: CASSFQLAGGSHNEQFF. In DNA form, the CDR3 reads TGTGCCAGCAGTTTTCAGCTAGCGGGGGGCTCACACAATGAGCAGTTCTTC.

For this clone: Additional DNA sequences in this sample encode the identical CDR3. This chain uses TRBV6-5 with TRBJ1-3, with D possibly matching TRBD1 (6 bases). The CDR3 contains 15 residues. From germline, CDR1 is MNHEY and CDR2 SVGAGI. The V end lost 6 bases, the J end lost 0 bases, and 12 bases lay between the germline ends. The DNA of the CDR3 is TGTGCCAGCAGCCCGACAGGAGTCTCTGGAAACACCATATATTTT. Its protein product is CASSPTGVSGNTIYF.

The CDR3 protein is CASSPHGESTEAFF. DNA of the CDR3: TGTGCCAGCAGCCCGCACGGGGAGTCCACTGAAGCTTTCTTT. This chain connects TRBV3-1 (or the pseudogene TRBV3-2) to TRBJ1-1; D remains unclear. Looked up from germline, CDR1 is LGHDT and CDR2 is YNNKEL (reference sequence). V lost 4 bases to trimming and J lost 4 bases, with 13 bases between them. This CDR3 spans 14 amino acids.